A single T cell receptor beta chain is shown here with its context. Trimming took 7 bases from V and 3 from J; bases not matched to a gene: 2. Germline V gene lookup returns CDR1 ENHRY and CDR2 SYGVKD. The CDR3 is made up of 14 amino acids. The data originate from a study of OX40 agonist ivuxolimab in advanced cancers. Sequencing used immunoSEQ multiplex PCR; TCRdb keeps in-frame clones, though not all of them. The sample shows 77,000 or so clones, roughly 87% of them seen only once. The receptor was isolated from an adult with an advanced solid tumor such as melanoma, head and neck, liver or kidney cancer. The genes are TRBV10-3 and TRBJ2-2; 10 bases are shared with TRBD2. The specimen was CD4+ or CD8+ T cells sorted from blood, collected in a trial of the OX40 agonist ivuxolimab. The CDR3 region is CAITGLADTGELFF. Written as DNA, the CDR3 is TGTGCCATCACCGGACTAGCGGACACCGGGGAGCTGTTTTTT.